This T cell receptor beta chain was identified during a study of blood T cell repertoires in COVID-19. Study background: Samples representing acute and convalescent COVID-19 were sourced from the United States, Italy and Spain. The cDNA or gDNA used as material had been derived from T cells, B-cell-depleted T cells, or PBMCs.

The CDR3 is 15 amino acids. V shed 6 bases, J shed 0 bases, and the junction held 4 bases outside the gene matches. Per germline, CDR1 MGHDK and CDR2 SYGVNS. Source study methods: Amplification with reference gene primers provided the estimates of nucleated cell counts. Produced via immunoSEQ multiplex PCR; TCRdb's table is partial and in-frame only. V, J and clone size were drawn from that table, and D and trimming were deduced from the DNA. The sample includes some 110,000 clones, around 85% of them seen just once. This TCR was sampled from a middle-aged man with acute or convalescent COVID-19. The V gene is TRBV25-1, the J gene TRBJ2-1, with 8 bases lining up with TRBD2. The specimen sequenced was peripheral blood. The CDR3 nucleotides read TGTGCCAGCAGCGTAAGCGGGAGCTCCTACAATGAGCAGTTCTTC. As protein: CASSVSGSSYNEQFF.